This T cell receptor beta chain comes out of a study of blood T cell repertoires in COVID-19. Study in general: Both acute and convalescent COVID-19 samples were obtained from the United States, Italy and Spain. T cells, B-cell-depleted T cells, or PBMCs supplied cDNA or gDNA.

In the original analysis: The authors estimated nucleated cell counts from reference gene primer amplification. Assay: immunoSEQ multiplex PCR; the TCRdb copy retains only in-frame clones and omits some. The DNA was the basis for D and trimming; V, J and clone size are from that table. The data hold tens of thousands of clones, with roughly nine tenths observed a single time. The CDR3 spans 14 residues. The V and J ends lost 5 bases and 8 bases, in that order; junction bases with no gene match: 9. CDR1 and CDR2 from the germline V gene are MNHEY and SMNVEV (reference sequence). The chain joins TRBV27 to TRBJ1-2; TRBD1 matches 9 bases. The origin of this receptor is a man aged 55 to 69 with acute or convalescent COVID-19. The sample taken for sequencing was peripheral blood. DNA for the CDR3: TGTGCCAGCAGTGGGACCCGACAGGGGGGCGGCTACACCTTC. The encoded protein is CASSGTRQGGGYTF.